Each of the 6 T cell receptor beta chains below was sequenced from the same sample in a study of response to subunit inactivated influenza vaccine. TCRdb reprocessed the RT-PCR reads via MiXCR and lists one record per CDR3 protein. There are roughly 500,000 distinct CDR3 sequences in the sample; 20% to 25% occur only once, and 2.5% to 3% lies in the top ten. The same data also contributed to another study, on T cells expressing NK-cell markers. That study adds: As the method of synthesis, 5'RACE template switching with UMIs yielded TCR beta cDNA.

Source: CD4+ T cells sorted from PBMCs, taken 12 days after vaccination. All receptors come from a man aged 50-60 years who received an inactivated influenza vaccine.

A few counts support this clonotype. V is TRBV7-6 and J is TRBJ2-5, with 10 bases lining up with TRBD2. Germline loops: CDR1 SGHVS, CDR2 FNYEAQ. The V and J ends lost 0 bases and 4 bases, in that order; junction bases with no gene match: 8. This CDR3 is built from 17 residues. CDR3 residues: CASSLALLAGAGETQYF. CDR3 nucleotide sequence: TGTGCCAGCAGCTTAGCCCTCCTAGCGGGAGCTGGAGAGACCCAGTACTTC.

V and J are TRBV13 and TRBJ2-5, with TRBD2 identical over 11 bases. From germline, CDR1 is PRHDT and CDR2 FYEKMQ (reference sequence). CDR3 length equals 15 residues. V trimming: 6 bases; J trimming: 3 bases; junction bases outside the gene matches: 6. This chain's CDR3 is CASSQLAGAEETQYF. As DNA, the CDR3 is TGTGCCAGCAGTCAACTAGCGGGAGCAGAAGAGACCCAGTACTTC.

This clonotype was counted many times. V and J are TRBV4-3 and TRBJ2-7; 7 bases are a match to TRBD1. J gave up 4 bases and V 3 bases, and 6 bases lay outside the gene matches. Germline assignment: CDR1 LGHNA and CDR2 YSLEER. The length of the CDR3 is 14 residues. CDR3 loop: CASSQSTGEYEQYF. CDR3 sequence (DNA): TGCGCCAGCAGCCAGAGTACAGGGGAGTACGAGCAGTACTTC.

This clonotype was counted ten times or more. The V and J genes are TRBV25-1 and TRBJ1-1; D unresolved. The ends were cut back, 2 bases at V and 4 bases at J, with 14 bases in the middle. Germline values: CDR1 MGHDK, CDR2 SYGVNS. The CDR3 covers 15 residues. CDR3 coding DNA: TGTGCCAGCAGTGAAACTACCAGGTTGGGCACTGAAGCTTTCTTT. Its protein product is CASSETTRLGTEAFF.

This clonotype was seen many times. The rearrangement joins TRBV12-3 or TRBV12-4 to TRBJ1-6; 11 bases are shared with TRBD1. The CDR3 has 14 amino acids. V shed 8 bases and J 14 bases; nucleotides not matched to a gene: 11. The CDR3 loop reads CASGTDRGRNTLHF. The CDR3 nucleotides are TGTGCCAGCGGAACGGACAGGGGGCGTAACACCCTCCACTTT.

This clonotype turned up a few times. The chain is built from TRBV3-1 and TRBJ2-3; 12 bases agree with TRBD2. The germline V gene encodes CDR1 LGHDT and CDR2 YNNKEL (reference sequence). Unmatched junction bases numbered 6, after V lost 6 bases and J lost 2 bases. CDR3 size: 16 residues. In DNA form, the CDR3 reads TGTGCCAGCAGGATAAGGACTAGCGGGGCCACAGATACGCAGTATTTT. It specifies CASRIRTSGATDTQYF.